The clone carrying this T cell receptor beta chain was detected a few times. No antigen is known for it. CDR3 regions were amplified by Arm-PCR using iRepertoire HTBI primers to build TCR beta libraries. Via MiXCR, TCRdb re-called the multiplex PCR reads, giving one row per CDR3 protein. The profile covers roughly 530,000 distinct CDR3 sequences, with about 16% appearing a single time and 20% to 30% taken by the ten largest. Time point given: newly diagnosed GD, antithyroid drugs for less than 3 months. Extracted RNA from PBMCs served as the source of the TCR library. Trimming took off 3 bases at V and 5 bases at J, with 5 bases between the two ends. The CDR3 contains 12 residues. Germline CDR1 and CDR2: SGHTA and FQGNSA. The data were taken from a study of regulatory T cells in long-lasting Graves disease. Broader study findings: A limited number of samples was an acknowledged limitation. Persistent Graves' patients showed reduced TCR diversity versus newly diagnosed patients.

The sample was also linked to a second study, of T cells in Graves' hyperthyroidism and ophthalmopathy. That source adds: Most thyroid-expanded clonotypes above 0.001 were also found in blood.

The clonotype comes from a woman aged 35-65 years with Graves disease. Specimen: peripheral blood mononuclear cells (PBMCs), collected at new diagnosis, from a patient treated with antithyroid drugs. The rearrangement links TRBV7-2 to TRBJ1-3; D remains ambiguous. CDR3 residues: CASSFVRNTIYF. For the CDR3, the DNA is TGTGCCAGCAGCTTTGTTCGAAACACCATATATTTT.